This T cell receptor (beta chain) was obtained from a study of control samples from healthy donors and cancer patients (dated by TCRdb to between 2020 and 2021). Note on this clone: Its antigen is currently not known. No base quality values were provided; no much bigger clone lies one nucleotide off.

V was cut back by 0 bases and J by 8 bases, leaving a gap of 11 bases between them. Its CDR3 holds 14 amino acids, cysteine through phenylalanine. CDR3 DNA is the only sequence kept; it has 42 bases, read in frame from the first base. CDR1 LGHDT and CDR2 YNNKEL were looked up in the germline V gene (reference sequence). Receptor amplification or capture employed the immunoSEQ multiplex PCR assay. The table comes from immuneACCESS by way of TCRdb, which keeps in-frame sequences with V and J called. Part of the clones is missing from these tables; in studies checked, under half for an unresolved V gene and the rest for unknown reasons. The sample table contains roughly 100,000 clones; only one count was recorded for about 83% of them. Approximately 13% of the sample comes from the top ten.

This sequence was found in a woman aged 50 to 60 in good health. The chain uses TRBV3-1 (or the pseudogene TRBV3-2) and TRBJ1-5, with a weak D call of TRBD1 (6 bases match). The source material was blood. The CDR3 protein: CASSQDSGVKPQHF. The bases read TGTGCCAGCAGCCAAGACTCAGGGGTGAAGCCCCAGCATTTT.